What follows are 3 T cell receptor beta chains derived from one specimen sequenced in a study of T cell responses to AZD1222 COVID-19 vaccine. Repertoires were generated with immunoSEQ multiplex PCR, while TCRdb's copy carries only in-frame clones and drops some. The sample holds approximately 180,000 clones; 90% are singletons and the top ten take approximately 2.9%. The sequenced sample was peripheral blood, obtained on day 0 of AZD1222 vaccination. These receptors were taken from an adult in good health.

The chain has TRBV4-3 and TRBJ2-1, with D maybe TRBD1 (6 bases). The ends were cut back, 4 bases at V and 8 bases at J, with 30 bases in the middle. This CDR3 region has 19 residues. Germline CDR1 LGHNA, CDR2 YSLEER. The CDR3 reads CASSPRDIEGQWRWDEQFF. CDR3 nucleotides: TGCGCCAGCAGCCCCCGGGACATAGAGGGTCAATGGCGATGGGATGAGCAGTTCTTC.

The CDR3 loop is CASSLGQGGFNEQFF. CDR3 DNA: TGTGCCAGCAGCTTAGGGCAGGGAGGGTTCAATGAGCAGTTCTTC. The rearrangement joins TRBV7-3 to TRBJ2-1; 7 bases fit TRBD2. Germline CDR1 is SGHTA and CDR2 is FQGTGA. The CDR3 consists of 15 residues. J gave up 6 bases and V 2 bases, and 7 bases lay outside the gene matches.

Written as DNA, the CDR3 is TGTGCCAGCAGCCCACGACAGGGGAGCTCCTACAATGAGCAGTTCTTC. Translated, it gives CASSPRQGSSYNEQFF. This rearrangement joins TRBV5-4 to TRBJ2-1; TRBD1 matches 8 bases. CDR1 is SGHNT, CDR2 YYREEE, per germline (reference sequence). The CDR3 runs 16 residues. V was clipped by 4 bases and J by 0 bases; unmatched bases: 6.